This section outlines one TCR beta chain sequence together with its context. Its target is not known. This specimen belongs to a study of T cell responses to AZD1222 COVID-19 vaccine. Overall study results and limits: Most donors were white British, females outnumbered males, and clonal diversity was possibly underestimated.

The protocol was immunoSEQ multiplex PCR, while the TCRdb copy is restricted to in-frame clones and leaves out a portion. The sample has roughly 120,000 clones, 85% to 90% seen once. V lost 3 bases and J lost 6, with 20 bases in between. Germline loops: CDR1 KGHSH, CDR2 LQKENI. The CDR3 contains 16 residues. Sample: peripheral blood, taken 28 days after the second AZD1222 dose. The origin of this receptor is an adult who received the AZD1222 COVID-19 vaccine. This chain connects TRBV18 to TRBJ1-2; D is ambiguous. Here the CDR3 DNA reads TGTGCCAGCTCACCGAACTGGGTGAGGGAGGGCGATGGCTACACCTTC. This encodes CASSPNWVREGDGYTF.